This T cell receptor beta chain is drawn from a study of CD8+CD57+ T cells in acquired aplastic anemia (dated by TCRdb to the late 2010s). Study-wide context: DNA extracted from sorted CD4+ and CD8+ cells had a mean of roughly 3.3 ug, with a range of about 0.18 to 27.4 ug. For healthy donor samples, the average read count was about 10 million for CD4+ cells and approximately 11 million for CD8+ cells. Beyond this particular receptor, the publication reports: Patients and healthy controls showed no significant difference in CD8+ Simpson's diversity (P=0.060). Twenty-nine CD8+ CDR3 sequences were found in both patients and controls but appeared to be highly expressed in patients and within the immunodominant clones of the patients.

V and J are trimmed by 5 bases and 8 bases, and the gene matches miss 8 bases of the junction. CDR3 length: 14 amino acids, cysteine to phenylalanine. Here the CDR3 DNA is all that survives: 42 bases in frame from base 1. The germline V gene gives CDR1 as MNHEY and CDR2 as SVGAGI. TCR beta VDJ combination and CDR3 sequence profiling used genomic DNA as the template. An Illumina HiSeq 2000 was used for TCR repertoire sequencing. The authors' analysis ran thus. Repertoires were assessed using TRBV/TRBJ rearrangement plots, CDR3 size and DJ length profiles, and Simpson's diversity index. Whichever DNA sequence was most abundant in the deep sequencing data was defined as the immunodominant clone. CDR3 amino acid sequences were screened for sharing across subjects and compared with published repertoires and the VDJdb database. The public reads were reanalyzed by TCRdb: fastp trimming at Q25, MiXCR alignment, in-frame beta chains only. Each record represents a unique CDR3 protein, reported with the most common genes and DNA among its rows. These V and J calls derive from TCRdb rather than the authors' analysis. For this sample the table gives hundreds of thousands of distinct CDR3 sequences, of which about two thirds were detected only once. In total, the top ten clones hold 4% of the sample.

This clonotype was observed at least ten times. Its antigen remains undetermined. Base-call qualities are not available, and no considerably larger clone is one nucleotide away. The study deep-sequenced TCR repertoires of sorted CD4+ and CD8+ blood T cells from severe aplastic anemia patients and healthy subjects. Ficoll-Paque density gradient centrifugation was used to isolate peripheral blood mononuclear cells. CD4+ and CD8+ T cells were sorted by FACS or magnetic beads before DNA extraction. Rearrangement joined TRBV6-5 to TRBJ2-1; 8 central nucleotides agree with TRBD1. The sample taken for sequencing was sorted CD4+, CD8+, or CD8+CD57+ T cells (not recorded which) from PBMCs. The receptor comes from a human donor in good health, serving as a control. The CDR3 protein: CASSEVQGVYEQFF. Here is the DNA: TGTGCCAGCAGTGAAGTACAGGGGGTTTATGAGCAGTTCTTC.